The 26 T cell receptor beta chains presented below share a single source sample, sequenced in a study of metastatic and nonmetastatic thyroid tumors. Thyroid surgery was preceded by no treatment in any patient. TCRdb reprocessed the PCR reads using MiXCR. The table lists about 20,000 clones, over 25% of them singletons. Source material: blood. The receptors derive from a female donor with papillary thyroid cancer or a benign thyroid nodule (not recorded which). Some clones in this sample may be carry-over from other donors' samples.

Points on this clone: Mismatch with germline at one junction end may stem from a read error. The chain carries TRBV18 and TRBJ2-2, with 8 bases matching TRBD1. CDR3 length equals 15 residues. From germline, CDR1 is KGHSH and CDR2 LQKENI. CDR3 sequence: CAGSREWTGTGELFF. CDR3 DNA sequence: TGTGCCGGCTCACGTGAGTGGACAGGGACCGGGGAGCTGTTTTTT.

This clone was detected only a few times. The chain joins TRBV27 to TRBJ2-3, with no clear D. CDR1 is MNHEY, CDR2 SMNVEV, per germline (reference sequence). Trimming cost V 5 bases and J 1 base, with 13 bases left between them. The CDR3 is made up of 15 amino acids. CDR3 sequence: CASSPPESGTDTQYF. CDR3 nucleotides: TGTGCCAGCAGTCCACCTGAGTCTGGCACAGATACGCAGTATTTT.

This clone was seen repeatedly, ten times or more. The J gene is TRBJ1-6, the V gene TRBV5-1; TRBD1 agrees at 11 bases. Trimming took 7 bases from V and 3 from J; bases not matched to a gene: 6. Per germline, CDR1 SGHRS and CDR2 YFSETQ. There are 16 residues in the CDR3. CDR3 sequence reads: CASLPGQGDYNSPLHF. CDR3 coding DNA: TGCGCCAGCTTACCGGGACAGGGGGACTATAATTCACCCCTCCACTTT.

The sample holds a few counts of this clone. One junction end disagrees with the germline gene, perhaps due to a read error. The V call is TRBV16, the J call TRBJ2-5; D is perhaps TRBD1 (5 bases). This CDR3 comprises 15 residues. Germline CDR1 KGHSY, CDR2 FQNENV. Here the CDR3 DNA reads TGTGCCAGCAGTCCTCAGGCTGGGGCTGGAGAGACCAAGTACTTC. Translated, it gives CASSPQAGAGETKYF.

This clone has ten or more counts. This chain connects TRBV4-1 to TRBJ2-5, with 7 bases aligning to TRBD2. Germline CDR1 and CDR2: MGHRA and YSYEKL. The CDR3 consists of 12 residues. Losses at the gene ends were 8 bases for V and 1 base for J; bases not matched to a gene: 1. The CDR3 sequence is CASGTIQETQYF. CDR3 coding DNA: TGCGCCAGCGGGACTATCCAAGAGACCCAGTACTTC.

The chain links TRBV20-1 to TRBJ1-1; D gene uncertain. From germline, CDR1 is DFQATT and CDR2 SNEGSKA (reference sequence). This CDR3 has 12 residues. V lost 4 bases and J lost 11, with 17 bases in between. CDR3 sequence (DNA): TGCAGTGCTATAAGTGAATCCTACTGGGCTTTCTTT. Protein product: CSAISESYWAFF.

V and J are TRBV4-1 and TRBJ1-4; TRBD1 matches at 9 bases. V shed 2 bases and J 7 bases; nucleotides not matched to a gene: 5. CDR3 length: 15 residues. The germline V gene encodes CDR1 MGHRA and CDR2 YSYEKL. DNA of the CDR3: TGCGCCAGCAGCCAATCCGGGACAGGGAGTGAAAAACTGTTTTTT. Amino acid sequence: CASSQSGTGSEKLFF.

In DNA, the CDR3 is TGTGCCAGCAGTTTGTCGGGGGCCAACGTCCTGACTTTC. Translation gives CASSLSGANVLTF. The chain carries TRBV6-5 and TRBJ2-6, with D uncertain. The length of the CDR3 is 13 residues. Deletions cut 4 bases from V and 4 bases from J, with 5 bases between. From germline, CDR1 is MNHEY and CDR2 SVGAGI.

The chain couples TRBV27 to TRBJ2-1; 7 bases are shared with TRBD2. Per the germline V gene, CDR1 is MNHEY and CDR2 is SMNVEV (reference sequence). CDR3 length: 14 residues. V lost 7 bases to trimming and J lost 4 bases; unmatched junction nucleotides: 7. Written as DNA, the CDR3 is TGTGCCAGCATTTTTGGGGGGGAGTACAATGAGCAGTTCTTC. Amino acid sequence: CASIFGGEYNEQFF.

At least ten counts were recorded for this clone. This sequence may be a read error, since a much larger clone differs from it by one base. Other DNA sequences in the sample encode the same CDR3. The chain has TRBV25-1 and TRBJ1-6; no clear D. The CDR3 covers 16 residues. Germline lookup yields CDR1 MGHDK and CDR2 SYGVNS. CDR3 nucleotides: TGTGCCAGTAGTGATAGATATGGGAATTATAATTCACCCCTCCACTTT. This sequence encodes CASSDRYGNYNSPLHF.

This clone has at least ten counts. This sequence joins TRBV18 and TRBJ1-5; unclear D gene. Trimming stripped 2 bases from V and 1 base from J, with 6 bases between. There are 14 residues in the CDR3. CDR1 and CDR2 (germline): KGHSH, LQKENI. CDR3 in DNA: TGTGCCAGCTCACCAGGGAGGAGCAATCAGCCCCAGCATTTT. Amino acids: CASSPGRSNQPQHF. The whole variable domain, filled in from reference TRBV18 and TRBJ1-5, reads NAGVMQNPRHLVRRRGQEARLRCSPMKGHSHVYWYRQLPEEGLKFMVYLQKENIIDESGMPKERFSAEFPKEGPSILRIQQVVRGDSAAYFCASSPGRSNQPQHFGDGTRLSIL.

This clone has a count of ten or more. The CDR3 sequence: CASSPLGSGSFYNEQFF. The CDR3 region has the DNA TGTGCCAGCAGCCCCCTGGGTAGCGGGAGTTTCTACAATGAGCAGTTCTTC. The chain combines TRBV14 with TRBJ2-1; 9 bases match TRBD2. The CDR3 runs to 17 residues. Unmatched junction bases numbered 10, after V lost 4 bases and J lost 3 bases. Germline loops: CDR1 SGHDN, CDR2 FVKESK.

This clone is labeled as medium-sized (0.01 to 0.1%). The CDR3 DNA reads as TGTGCCAGCAGTTATTTCTCTGGGGCCAACGTCCTGACTTTC. Its protein is CASSYFSGANVLTF. The J gene is TRBJ2-6, the V gene TRBV6-1, with D unresolved. Trimming left V 5 bases short and J 0 bases short, with 5 bases between. This CDR3 is 14 amino acids long. Germline V gene sequence: CDR1 MNHNS, CDR2 SASEGT.

The V and J genes are TRBV30 and TRBJ2-6; D not certain. Germline V gene data show CDR1 as GTSNPN and CDR2 as SVGIG (reference sequence). The CDR3 loop spans 13 amino acids. Trimming removed 2 bases at V and 4 bases at J, with 6 bases between. CDR3 sequence reads: CAWSMDGANVLTF. The CDR3 region has the DNA TGTGCCTGGAGTATGGACGGGGCCAACGTCCTGACTTTC.

The rearrangement joins TRBV7-2 to TRBJ2-7, with D possibly called TRBD1 or TRBD2 (5 bases each). With 4 bases removed from V and 7 bases from J, the gap between germline ends came to 20 bases. Germline V gene lookup returns CDR1 SGHTA and CDR2 FQGNSA. The CDR3 length is 15 residues. The CDR3 loop reads CASSSSGPVRVEQYF. Written as DNA, the CDR3 is TGTGCCAGCAGCTCTTCGGGACCGGTTCGCGTGGAGCAGTACTTC. The full variable domain, its missing parts supplied by reference TRBV7-2 and TRBJ2-7, is GAGVSQSPSNKVTEKGKDVELRCDPISGHTALYWYRQSLGQGLEFLIYFQGNSAPDKSGLPSDRFSAERTGGSVSTLTIQRTQQEDSAVYLCASSSSGPVRVEQYFGPGTRLTVT.

The V gene is TRBV5-8, the J gene TRBJ2-1, with a weak D call TRBD2 (6 bases). Germline values: CDR1 SGHTS, CDR2 YDEGEE. The CDR3 consists of 13 residues. Trimming removed 4 bases from V and 2 bases from J, with 7 bases in between. The CDR3 DNA reads as TGTGCCAGCAGCCGGACTACCTACAATGAGCAGTTCTTC. It codes for CASSRTTYNEQFF. Based on the CDR3 plus reference TRBV5-8 and TRBJ2-1, the full variable domain is EAGVTQSPTHLIKTRGQQATLRCSPISGHTSVYWYQQALGLGLQFLLWYDEGEERNRGNFPPRFSGRQFPNYSSELNVNALELEDSALYLCASSRTTYNEQFFGPGTRLTVL.

The chain's CDR3 is CASSFGGGRGWYQNQHF. CDR3 in DNA: TGTGCCAGCAGTTTTGGAGGAGGCAGGGGGTGGTATCAGAACCAGCATTTT. V is TRBV12-3 or TRBV12-4 and J is TRBJ1-5, with TRBD1 identical over 7 bases. V was pared by 3 bases and J by 12 bases, with 20 bases of the junction left unmatched. CDR3 size: 17 residues.

In this sample, this clone is medium-sized. This chain uses TRBV27 with TRBJ2-3; TRBD2 matches 7 bases. The CDR3 is 15 amino acids. V trimming: 5 bases; J trimming: 7 bases; junction bases outside the gene matches: 12. In germline, CDR1 is MNHEY, CDR2 SMNVEV (reference sequence). The CDR3 DNA is TGTGCCAGCAGTCCAAGCGGGGCGGAATTTCATACGCAGTATTTT. Protein: CASSPSGAEFHTQYF.

This chain connects TRBV6-1 to TRBJ2-3, with D hard to call. Between the trimmed V and J ends, which lost 0 bases and 4 bases, there was a span of 11 bases. The germline CDR1 and CDR2 sequences are MNHNS and SASEGT. CDR3 size: 15 residues. This CDR3 reads CASSEAWGGPDTQYF. CDR3 DNA sequence: TGTGCCAGCAGTGAAGCGTGGGGTGGCCCAGATACGCAGTATTTT.

This clone turned up a few times. The chain uses TRBV2 and TRBJ1-6, with TRBD1 matching over 7 bases. Germline values: CDR1 SNHLY, CDR2 FYNNEI. The CDR3 contains 14 residues. Unmatched junction bases numbered 5, after V lost 6 bases and J lost 6 bases. CDR3 amino acids: CASRSGTANSPLHF. CDR3 coding DNA: TGTGCCAGCAGGTCCGGGACAGCTAATTCACCCCTCCACTTT.

This clone appeared many times. V gene TRBV20-1 combines with J gene TRBJ2-5; possible D gene TRBD2, 5 bases. The ends were cut back, 5 bases at V and 2 bases at J, with 15 bases in the middle. The CDR3 is made up of 14 amino acids. From germline, CDR1 is DFQATT and CDR2 SNEGSKA (reference sequence). DNA for the CDR3: TGCAGTGCTCCACTAGAGGGTTTACAAGAGACCCAGTACTTC. It translates to CSAPLEGLQETQYF.

Relative to its sample, this clone is medium-sized. The genes are TRBV27 and TRBJ2-2, with no clear D. Germline CDR1 MNHEY, CDR2 SMNVEV (reference sequence). There are 15 residues in the CDR3. The V end lost 0 bases, the J end lost 1 base, and 6 bases lay between the germline ends. The CDR3 DNA reads as TGTGCCAGCAGTTTATCACCTGGGAACACCGGGGAGCTGTTTTTT. Protein sequence: CASSLSPGNTGELFF.

The V call is TRBV25-1, the J call TRBJ1-4, with 8 bases fitting TRBD1. The CDR3 has 16 residues. Germline V gene sequence: CDR1 MGHDK, CDR2 SYGVNS. J gave up 7 bases and V 1 base, and 8 bases lay outside the gene matches. The CDR3 is CASSEFSGGAFEKLFF. The CDR3 DNA reads as TGTGCCAGCAGTGAATTCTCAGGGGGCGCATTTGAAAAACTGTTTTTT.

The chain employs TRBV5-1 and TRBJ2-3; 9 bases align to TRBD2. The ends lost 7 bases at V and 1 base at J; junction bases unmatched: 10. The CDR3 runs 16 residues. CDR1 and CDR2 from the germline V gene are SGHRS and YFSETQ. CDR3 sequence (DNA): TGCGCCAGCTCAGCTTCGACTAGCGGAGGCACAGATACGCAGTATTTT. This sequence encodes CASSASTSGGTDTQYF. The full variable domain, in which reference TRBV5-1 and TRBJ2-3 provide the parts outside the CDR3, is KAGVTQTPRYLIKTRGQQVTLSCSPISGHRSVSWYQQTPGQGLQFLFEYFSETQRNKGNFPGRFSGRQFSNSRSEMNVSTLELGDSALYLCASSASTSGGTDTQYFGPGTRLTVL.

The chain joins TRBV6-1 to TRBJ2-5; 7 positions agree with TRBD2. V lost 2 bases and J lost 4; bases outside the gene matches: 1. CDR1 and CDR2 (germline): MNHNS, SASEGT. The CDR3 sequence is 13 residues long. Here the CDR3 reads CASSEIAGETQYF. The CDR3 region has the DNA TGTGCCAGCAGTGAAATAGCGGGAGAGACCCAGTACTTC.

A few counts support this clone. The chain carries TRBV28 and TRBJ2-2; 7 bases are a match to TRBD1. CDR3 length: 14 residues. The junction had 8 bases not matched to a gene; V was cut back by 6 bases and J by 7 bases. The V gene's germline CDR1 is MDHEN and CDR2 SYDVKM. This CDR3 is CASRRQGVVGELFF. The CDR3 nucleotides read TGTGCCAGCAGACGACAGGGAGTGGTCGGGGAGCTGTTTTTT. Drawing the rest from reference TRBV28 and TRBJ2-2, the complete variable domain is DVKVTQSSRYLVKRTGEKVFLECVQDMDHENMFWYRQDPGLGLRLIYFSYDVKMKEKGDIPEGYSVSREKKERFSLILESASTNQTSMYLCASRRQGVVGELFFGEGSRLTVL.